The clone carrying this T cell receptor (beta chain) was seen ten or more times. There are 16 residues in the CDR3. CDR1 is SEHNR and CDR2 is FQNEAQ in the germline V gene (reference sequence). Trimming cost V 5 bases and J 0 bases, with 16 bases left between them. The data stem from a study of T cell repertoires in cytomegalovirus infection. TCRdb ran MiXCR on the reads and lists one entry per CDR3 protein. The sample includes roughly 130,000 distinct CDR3 sequences, almost 9% of them seen just once. The clonotype was recovered from a human donor in good health (CMV status not recorded). Some clones in this sample may be carry-over from other donors' samples. The V call is TRBV7-9, the J call TRBJ1-2, with D perhaps TRBD1 (6 bases). The sample comprised PBMCs. CDR3 DNA: TGTGCCAGCAGCCTCGGGACATCCGCTTCTAACTATGGCTACACCTTC. Translated, it gives CASSLGTSASNYGYTF. The full variable domain, rest sourced from reference TRBV7-9 and TRBJ1-2, is DTGVSQNPRHKITKRGQNVTFRCDPISEHNRLYWYRQTLGQGPEFLTYFQNEAQLEKSRLLSDRFSAERPKGSFSTLEIQRTEQGDSAMYLCASSLGTSASNYGYTFGSGTRLTVV.